The 14 T cell receptor beta chains presented below share a single source sample, sequenced in a study of blood T cell repertoires in COVID-19. Libraries were prepared by immunoSEQ multiplex PCR; TCRdb keeps only in-frame clonotypes and omits some of them. The data show 70,000 or so clones, 90% seen once. Specimen: peripheral blood. These TCRs come from a man aged 50 or older with acute or convalescent COVID-19.

This clone was recorded only once. The J gene is TRBJ2-1, the V gene TRBV3-1 (or the pseudogene TRBV3-2); D might be TRBD2 (6 bases). Germline-derived CDR1 and CDR2 are LGHDT and YNNKEL (reference sequence). The V and J ends lost 1 base and 12 bases respectively, with 22 bases between them. This CDR3 has 16 residues. CDR3 nucleotide sequence: TGTGCCAGCAGCCAAGTCCTAGCGAAAAGTAAGGGAGCGCAGTTCTTC. This codes for CASSQVLAKSKGAQFF.

DNA for the CDR3: TGTGCCAGCTCACCACGTGGGGGCTACTACAATGAGCAGTTCTTC. Encoded protein: CASSPRGGYYNEQFF. The V gene is TRBV18, the J gene TRBJ2-1, with a tentative D call TRBD1 (6 bases). The ends were cut back, 1 base at V and 3 bases at J, with 10 bases in the middle. Germline V gene data show CDR1 as KGHSH and CDR2 as LQKENI. The length of the CDR3 is 15 residues.

The chain employs TRBV6-1 and TRBJ1-2, with 9 bases matching TRBD1. The CDR3 extends over 15 amino acids. Germline CDR1 and CDR2: MNHNS and SASEGT. Losses at the gene ends were 3 bases for V and 3 bases for J; bases not matched to a gene: 5. This CDR3 reads CASSDPGTGYYGYTF. The DNA of the CDR3 is TGTGCCAGCAGTGACCCCGGGACAGGGTACTATGGCTACACCTTC.

This chain connects TRBV7-7 to TRBJ2-5, with TRBD2 matching 11 bases. CDR3 size: 15 residues. CDR1 and CDR2 (germline): SSHAT, FNYEAQ (reference sequence). The J segment lost 3 bases and the V segment lost 1 base, leaving 1 base of the junction unmatched. DNA of the CDR3: TGTGCCAGCAGCTTAGGTAGCGGGAGGGAAGAGACCCAGTACTTC. Protein sequence: CASSLGSGREETQYF.

V and J are TRBV20-1 and TRBJ2-5; 7 nucleotides line up with TRBD2. This CDR3 is built from 11 residues. Looked up from germline, CDR1 is DFQATT and CDR2 is SNEGSKA (reference sequence). With 7 bases clipped from V and 8 bases from J, the junction kept 7 bases outside the gene matches. CDR3 region: CSGGKAGTQYF. In DNA form, the CDR3 reads TGCAGTGGGGGTAAAGCGGGAACCCAGTACTTC.

This chain joins TRBV6-5 and TRBJ1-5, with D possibly matching TRBD1 (5 bases). V lost 6 bases, J lost 0 bases, and 12 bases lay in between. This CDR3 is built from 15 residues. Germline V gene sequence: CDR1 MNHEY, CDR2 SVGAGI. CDR3 in amino acids: CASRRDGYSNQPQHF. In DNA form, the CDR3 reads TGTGCCAGCAGGCGGGACGGCTATAGCAATCAGCCCCAGCATTTT.

This chain connects TRBV4-2 to TRBJ2-1; 8 bases are a match to TRBD1. The ends lost 4 bases at V and 0 bases at J; junction bases unmatched: 2. From germline, CDR1 is LGHNA and CDR2 YNFKEQ. The CDR3 has 15 residues. In nucleotides, the CDR3 is TGTGCCAGCAGCCCGGACAGGGTCTCCTACAATGAGCAGTTCTTC. It encodes CASSPDRVSYNEQFF.

The chain has TRBV9 and TRBJ2-5, with D possibly being TRBD2 (6 bases). The CDR3 contains 13 residues. Germline CDR1 is SGDLS and CDR2 is YYNGEE. With 3 bases removed from V and 7 bases from J, the gap between germline ends came to 13 bases. The CDR3 reads CASSADGGGTQYF. The CDR3 DNA reads as TGTGCCAGCAGCGCGGATGGGGGAGGGACCCAGTACTTC.

V usage is TRBV3-1 (or the pseudogene TRBV3-2) and J usage is TRBJ1-2; perhaps TRBD1 as D (6 bases). Per the germline V gene, CDR1 is LGHDT and CDR2 is YNNKEL (reference sequence). This CDR3 is 13 amino acids long. V lost 5 bases and J 8 bases, leaving 15 bases between the germline ends. This chain's CDR3 is CASSIRQVGGYTF. The DNA of the CDR3 is TGTGCCAGCAGCATCCGACAGGTCGGAGGCTACACCTTC.

The chain carries TRBV6-1 and TRBJ1-2, with D tentatively TRBD1 (6 bases). Trimming took 3 bases from V and 4 from J, leaving 18 bases between them. The CDR3 spans 16 residues. Germline-derived CDR1 and CDR2 are MNHNS and SASEGT. The DNA for the CDR3 is TGTGCCAGCAGTGACGAACAGGGTTCCGCTGGCTATGGCTACACCTTC. As protein: CASSDEQGSAGYGYTF.

V usage is TRBV19 and J usage is TRBJ2-7; the D gene is possibly TRBD1 (5 bases). Deletions cut 3 bases from V and 4 bases from J, with 16 bases between. This CDR3 is built from 15 residues. CDR1 is LNHDA, CDR2 SQIVND, per germline (reference sequence). CDR3 DNA sequence: TGTGCCAGTAGTATTAGCTACAGGTTTATTTACGAGCAGTACTTC. It translates to CASSISYRFIYEQYF.

This rearrangement joins TRBV4-2 to TRBJ2-4; 9 nucleotides line up with TRBD2. This CDR3 contains 17 residues. Germline lookup yields CDR1 LGHNA and CDR2 YNFKEQ. V was clipped by 1 base and J by 0 bases; unmatched bases: 4. Here the CDR3 reads CASSQAVAGVAKNIQYF. CDR3 DNA sequence: TGTGCCAGCAGCCAAGCGGTAGCGGGAGTAGCCAAAAACATTCAGTACTTC.

The rearrangement uses TRBV19 and TRBJ1-6; D gene uncertain. The V gene's germline CDR1 is LNHDA and CDR2 SQIVND (reference sequence). Trimming took off 2 bases at V and 8 bases at J, with 13 bases between the two ends. This CDR3 has 15 residues. Here the CDR3 DNA reads TGTGCCAGTAGTATATCGGAGTCAGTCTATTCACCCCTCCACTTT. This codes for CASSISESVYSPLHF.

The rearrangement joins TRBV28 to TRBJ1-1, with 12 bases matching TRBD1. V was clipped by 0 bases and J by 5 bases; unmatched bases: 7. The CDR3 covers 17 residues. CDR1 and CDR2 from the germline V gene are MDHEN and SYDVKM. The CDR3 reads CASSLWLWDRGHTEAFF. CDR3 sequence (DNA): TGTGCCAGCAGTTTATGGTTGTGGGACAGGGGGCATACTGAAGCTTTCTTT.